This T cell receptor beta chain comes out of a study of blood T cells in healthy people across ages. Study-wide results and limits: Significant beta diversity loss was already apparent by age 40, declining roughly linearly.

Individuals who donated were healthy Caucasians from Russia aged about 6 to 100. This CDR3 has 15 residues. V was trimmed by 6 bases and J by 2 bases, leaving 14 bases between them. Germline assignment: CDR1 LGHDT and CDR2 YNNKEL (reference sequence). A second PCR of 7 to 11 cycles used a sample-barcoded 5' primer and a J-beta primer mix. TCRdb recomputed calls from the 5' RACE reads with MiXCR, one row per CDR3 protein. Counted here are about a million distinct CDR3 sequences, around 48% occurring once; the ten biggest clones make up roughly 12%. As concerns this clonotype: Its specificity is not known.

The sequence came from a young man in good health. The specimen sequenced was blood. The gene calls are TRBV3-1 and TRBJ2-1, with TRBD2 as a possible D gene (6 bases). CDR3 coding DNA: TGTGCCAGCAGACCTCTGCGGGGTGCCTACAATGAGCAGTTCTTC. Encoded protein: CASRPLRGAYNEQFF.